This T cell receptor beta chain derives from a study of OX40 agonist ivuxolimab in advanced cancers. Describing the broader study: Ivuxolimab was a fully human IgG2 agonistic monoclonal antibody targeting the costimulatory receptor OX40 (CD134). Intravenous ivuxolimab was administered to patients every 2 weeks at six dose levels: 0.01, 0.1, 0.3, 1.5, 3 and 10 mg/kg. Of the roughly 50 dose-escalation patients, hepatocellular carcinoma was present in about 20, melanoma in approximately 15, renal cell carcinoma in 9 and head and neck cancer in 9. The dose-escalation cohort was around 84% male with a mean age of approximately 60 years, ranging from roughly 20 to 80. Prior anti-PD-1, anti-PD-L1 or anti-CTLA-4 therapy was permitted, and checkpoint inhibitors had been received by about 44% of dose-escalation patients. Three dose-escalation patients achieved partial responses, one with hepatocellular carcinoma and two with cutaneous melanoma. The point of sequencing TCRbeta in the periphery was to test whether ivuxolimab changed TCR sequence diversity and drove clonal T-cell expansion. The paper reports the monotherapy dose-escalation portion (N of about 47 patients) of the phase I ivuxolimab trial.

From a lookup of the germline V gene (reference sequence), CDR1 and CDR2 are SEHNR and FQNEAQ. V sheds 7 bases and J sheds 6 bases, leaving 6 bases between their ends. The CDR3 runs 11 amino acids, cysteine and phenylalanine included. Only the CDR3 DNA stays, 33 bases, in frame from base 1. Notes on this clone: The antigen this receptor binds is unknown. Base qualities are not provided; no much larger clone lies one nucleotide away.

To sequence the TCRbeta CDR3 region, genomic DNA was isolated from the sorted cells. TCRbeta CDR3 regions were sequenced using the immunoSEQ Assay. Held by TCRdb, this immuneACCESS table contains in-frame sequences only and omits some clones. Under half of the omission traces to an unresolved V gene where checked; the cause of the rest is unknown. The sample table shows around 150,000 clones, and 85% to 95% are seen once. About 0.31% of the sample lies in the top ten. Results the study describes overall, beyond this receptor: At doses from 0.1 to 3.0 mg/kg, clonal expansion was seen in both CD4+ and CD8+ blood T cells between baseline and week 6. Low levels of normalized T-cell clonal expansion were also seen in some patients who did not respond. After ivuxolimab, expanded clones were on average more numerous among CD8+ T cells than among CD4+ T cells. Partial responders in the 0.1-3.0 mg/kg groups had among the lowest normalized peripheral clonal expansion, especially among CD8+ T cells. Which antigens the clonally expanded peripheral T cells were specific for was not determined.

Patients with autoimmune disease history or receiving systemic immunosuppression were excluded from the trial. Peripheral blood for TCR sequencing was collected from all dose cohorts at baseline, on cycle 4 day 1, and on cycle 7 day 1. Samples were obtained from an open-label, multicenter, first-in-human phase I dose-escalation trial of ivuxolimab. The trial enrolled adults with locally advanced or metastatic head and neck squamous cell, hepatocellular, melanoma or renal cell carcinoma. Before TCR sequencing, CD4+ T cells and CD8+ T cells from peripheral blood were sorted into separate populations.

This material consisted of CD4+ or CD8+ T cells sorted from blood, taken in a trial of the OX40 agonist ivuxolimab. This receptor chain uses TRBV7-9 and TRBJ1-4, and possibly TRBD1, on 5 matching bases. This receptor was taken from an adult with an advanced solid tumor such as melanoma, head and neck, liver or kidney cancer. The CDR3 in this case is CASTRDEKLFF. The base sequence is TGTGCCAGCACCAGGGATGAAAAACTGTTTTTT.